This T cell receptor (beta chain) was captured in a study of blood T cell repertoires in COVID-19. Repertoires were generated with immunoSEQ multiplex PCR, while TCRdb's copy carries only in-frame clones and drops some. The table has approximately 300,000 clones, roughly 86% seen once. Participant age was roughly 18 to 95 years, and participants resided in fewer than 30 US areas. Losses at the gene ends were 1 base for V and 3 bases for J; bases not matched to a gene: 3. Germline CDR1 is MNHEY and CDR2 is SMNVEV (reference sequence). The CDR3 totals 15 residues. This TCR was recovered from a woman between 18 and 30 years old who had recovered from COVID-19. The specimen sequenced was PBMCs or T cells enriched from blood (not recorded which). The chain uses TRBV27 and TRBJ2-1; 7 bases are a match to TRBD1. CDR3: CASSLYRGYYNEQFF. The CDR3 region has the DNA TGTGCCAGCAGTTTATACAGGGGATACTACAATGAGCAGTTCTTC.